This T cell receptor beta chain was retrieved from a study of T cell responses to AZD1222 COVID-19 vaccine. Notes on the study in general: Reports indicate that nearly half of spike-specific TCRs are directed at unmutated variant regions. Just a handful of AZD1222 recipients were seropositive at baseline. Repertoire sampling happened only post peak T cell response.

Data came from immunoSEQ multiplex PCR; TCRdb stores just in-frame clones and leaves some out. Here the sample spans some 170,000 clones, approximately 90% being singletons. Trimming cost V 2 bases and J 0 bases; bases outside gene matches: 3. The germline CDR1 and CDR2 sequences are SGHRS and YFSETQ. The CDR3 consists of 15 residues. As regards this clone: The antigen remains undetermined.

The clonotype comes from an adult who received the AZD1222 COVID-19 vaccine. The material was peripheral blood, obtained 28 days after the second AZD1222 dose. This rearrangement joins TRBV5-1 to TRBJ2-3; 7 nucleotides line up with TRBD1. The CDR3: CASSLGTVSTDTQYF. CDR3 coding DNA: TGCGCCAGCAGCTTAGGGACAGTTAGCACAGATACGCAGTATTTT. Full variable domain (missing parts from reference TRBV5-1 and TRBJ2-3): KAGVTQTPRYLIKTRGQQVTLSCSPISGHRSVSWYQQTPGQGLQFLFEYFSETQRNKGNFPGRFSGRQFSNSRSEMNVSTLELGDSALYLCASSLGTVSTDTQYFGPGTRLTVL.